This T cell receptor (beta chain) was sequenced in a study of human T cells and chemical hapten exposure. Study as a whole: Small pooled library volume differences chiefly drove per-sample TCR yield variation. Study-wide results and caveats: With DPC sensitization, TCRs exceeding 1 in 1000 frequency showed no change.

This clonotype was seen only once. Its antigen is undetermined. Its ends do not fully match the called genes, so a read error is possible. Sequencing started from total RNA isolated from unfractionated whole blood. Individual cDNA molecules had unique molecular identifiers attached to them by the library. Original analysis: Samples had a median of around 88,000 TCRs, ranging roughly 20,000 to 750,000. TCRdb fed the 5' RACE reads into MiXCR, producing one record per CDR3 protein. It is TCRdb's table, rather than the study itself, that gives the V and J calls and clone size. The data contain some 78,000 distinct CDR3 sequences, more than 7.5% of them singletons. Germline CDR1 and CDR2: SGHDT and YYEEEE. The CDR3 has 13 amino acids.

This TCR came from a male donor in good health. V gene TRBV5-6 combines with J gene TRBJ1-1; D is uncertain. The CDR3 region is CASSFSGATVAFF. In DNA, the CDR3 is TGTGCCAGCAGCTTCTCAGGCGCGACTGTAGCTTTCTTT.